Listed here are 22 T cell receptor beta chains from one sample, sequenced in a study of blood T cell repertoires in COVID-19. Repertoires were generated with immunoSEQ multiplex PCR, while TCRdb's copy carries only in-frame clones and drops some. The table lists roughly 320,000 clones, over 75% of them singletons, with about 7% in the top ten. Sequencing was done on a sample of peripheral blood. The receptor source for this set is a human donor in a cohort sampled during active COVID-19.

This rearrangement joins TRBV7-9 to TRBJ2-7; D perhaps matches TRBD2 (5 bases). In germline, CDR1 is SEHNR, CDR2 FQNEAQ (reference sequence). CDR3 length equals 18 residues. Deletions cut 4 bases from V and 0 bases from J, with 22 bases between. As DNA, the CDR3 is TGTGCCAGCAGCTCCCCATTCGTCATGAAACGGGGCTCCTACGAGCAGTACTTC. Protein sequence: CASSSPFVMKRGSYEQYF.

The chain combines TRBV6-5 with TRBJ1-2; weak D call: TRBD1 (6 bases). The CDR3 totals 11 residues. V lost 5 bases and J lost 6, with 7 bases in between. Per the germline V gene, CDR1 is MNHEY and CDR2 is SVGAGI. The CDR3 reads CASSKGDGYTF. In DNA form, the CDR3 reads TGTGCCAGCAGTAAGGGGGATGGCTACACCTTC.

The chain links TRBV7-3 to TRBJ2-7; D unclear. V was clipped by 2 bases and J by 1 base, with 12 bases between them. Germline CDR1 is SGHTA and CDR2 is FQGTGA. CDR3 length equals 15 residues. The CDR3 loop is CASSLGPNPSYEQYF. The CDR3 DNA reads as TGTGCCAGCAGCTTAGGGCCCAACCCTTCCTACGAGCAGTACTTC.

The chain employs TRBV19 and TRBJ2-4; 8 bases fit TRBD1. V lost 7 bases, J lost 7 bases, and 12 bases stayed unmatched. In germline, CDR1 is LNHDA, CDR2 SQIVND (reference sequence). The CDR3 loop spans 15 amino acids. CDR3 DNA sequence: TGTGCCAGTAACCAGGGGGACAGGAGGCGGAACATTCAGTACTTC. Its translation is CASNQGDRRRNIQYF.

J is TRBJ2-3 and V is TRBV10-3, with 11 nucleotides matching TRBD2. The CDR3 is 16 amino acids. The junction had 9 bases not matched to a gene; V was cut back by 6 bases and J by 4 bases. Germline loops: CDR1 ENHRY, CDR2 SYGVKD. Here the CDR3 reads CAISRITSGGADTQYF. The CDR3 DNA reads TGTGCCATCAGCAGAATCACTAGCGGGGGAGCAGATACGCAGTATTTT.

The CDR3 coding sequence is TGTGCCAGCAGTTTATCGGCAGGGGGATGGCGAGGCTACACCTTC. Its protein product is CASSLSAGGWRGYTF. V gene TRBV27 combines with J gene TRBJ1-2; 7 bases fit TRBD1. The CDR3 extends over 15 amino acids. CDR1 is MNHEY, CDR2 SMNVEV, per germline (reference sequence). The V and J ends lost 0 bases and 8 bases, in that order; junction bases with no gene match: 9.

V and J are TRBV3-1 (or the pseudogene TRBV3-2) and TRBJ1-1; D uncertain. Germline CDR1 reads LGHDT; CDR2 reads YNNKEL (reference sequence). The CDR3 runs to 14 residues. Trimming pared 6 bases from V and 4 bases from J, leaving 15 bases between. CDR3 loop: CASRSGGLGTEAFF. In DNA form, the CDR3 reads TGTGCCAGCAGGTCGGGAGGGCTCGGCACTGAAGCTTTCTTT.

This clone has a handful of counts. The chain uses TRBV7-3 and TRBJ2-7; 7 bases line up with TRBD2. After removal of 4 bases from V and 5 bases from J, the junction contained 8 bases not matched to a gene. The CDR3 is 14 amino acids. Germline lookup yields CDR1 SGHTA and CDR2 FQGTGA. CDR3 protein: CASSSTGTNDEQYF. The CDR3 nucleotides read TGTGCCAGCAGCTCGACCGGGACTAATGACGAGCAGTACTTC.

V usage is TRBV2 and J usage is TRBJ1-3; possibly TRBD1 for D (6 bases). The CDR3 covers 12 residues. CDR1 SNHLY and CDR2 FYNNEI come from the germline V gene. Trimming stripped 3 bases from V and 8 bases from J, with 8 bases between. The CDR3 is CASSDRGHTIYF. CDR3 DNA sequence: TGTGCCAGCAGTGACAGGGGACACACCATATATTTT.

This clone was seen a single time. The rearrangement uses TRBV5-1 and TRBJ2-7, with 9 bases matching TRBD1. Germline V lookup: CDR1 SGHRS, CDR2 YFSETQ. V was clipped by 0 bases and J by 2 bases; unmatched bases: 3. CDR3 size: 15 residues. CDR3: CASSLVGTGPYEQYF. In DNA, the CDR3 is TGCGCCAGCAGCTTGGTTGGGACAGGGCCCTACGAGCAGTACTTC.

In its sample, this clone was seen once. The chain combines TRBV28 with TRBJ1-1; tentatively, D is TRBD1 (6 bases). Germline lookup yields CDR1 MDHEN and CDR2 SYDVKM. V was cut by 6 bases and J by 7 bases, with 9 bases left in between. The CDR3 is 11 residues long. This CDR3 reads CASSWDIEAFF. The CDR3 coding sequence is TGTGCCAGCAGCTGGGACATTGAAGCTTTCTTT.

The chain uses TRBV2 and TRBJ1-1, with D perhaps TRBD1 (5 bases). The CDR3 sequence is 15 residues long. Trimming took off 6 bases at V and 9 bases at J, with 23 bases between the two ends. CDR1 is SNHLY, CDR2 FYNNEI, per germline. The CDR3 coding sequence is TGTGCCAGCAGGACTCAGGACTCGCGGGGCAAGAAAGCTTTCTTT. This translates into CASRTQDSRGKKAFF.

This chain connects TRBV9 to TRBJ1-6; D unclear. Trimming stripped 0 bases from V and 0 bases from J, with 10 bases between. The length of the CDR3 is 17 residues. CDR1 SGDLS and CDR2 YYNGEE come from the germline V gene. Written as DNA, the CDR3 is TGTGCCAGCAGCGTAGGAGGAATCAGCTCCTATAATTCACCCCTCCACTTT. Its translation: CASSVGGISSYNSPLHF.

The CDR3 coding sequence is TGTGCCAGCAGATTTCAACAGGGGAGCACTGAAGCTTTCTTT. Translation: CASRFQQGSTEAFF. The V and J genes are TRBV6-4 and TRBJ1-1, with 7 bases matching TRBD1. The CDR3 is 14 residues long. Germline CDR1 reads MRHNA; CDR2 reads SNTAGT. The V gene end was trimmed by 6 bases and the J gene end by 4 bases; junction bases not matched to a gene: 8.

This clone was recorded once. This rearrangement joins TRBV3-1 (or the pseudogene TRBV3-2) to TRBJ2-3, with TRBD1 matching 7 bases. The CDR3 length is 18 residues. V shed 0 bases and J 0 bases; nucleotides not matched to a gene: 9. CDR1 is LGHDT and CDR2 is YNNKEL in the germline V gene (reference sequence). The CDR3 region is CASSQELAGTASTDTQYF. The DNA for the CDR3 is TGTGCCAGCAGCCAAGAATTAGCTGGGACAGCAAGCACAGATACGCAGTATTTT.

This chain joins TRBV27 and TRBJ1-5; possible D gene TRBD1, 5 bases. From germline, CDR1 is MNHEY and CDR2 SMNVEV (reference sequence). V was shortened by 6 bases and J by 7 bases, with 19 bases between the two germline ends. This CDR3 has 15 amino acids. CDR3 loop: CASRLGRASRQPQHF. CDR3 sequence (DNA): TGTGCCAGCAGATTGGGCAGGGCCTCTAGACAGCCCCAGCATTTT.

The rearrangement uses TRBV5-1 and TRBJ1-1, with D perhaps matching TRBD1 (5 bases). CDR1 is SGHRS, CDR2 YFSETQ, per germline. The ends were cut back, 3 bases at V and 4 bases at J, with 10 bases in the middle. CDR3 size: 13 residues. This CDR3 reads CASSWGGSTEAFF. CDR3 DNA sequence: TGCGCCAGCAGCTGGGGCGGGAGCACTGAAGCTTTCTTT. Full variable domain (remainder filled in from reference TRBV5-1 and TRBJ1-1): KAGVTQTPRYLIKTRGQQVTLSCSPISGHRSVSWYQQTPGQGLQFLFEYFSETQRNKGNFPGRFSGRQFSNSRSEMNVSTLELGDSALYLCASSWGGSTEAFFGQGTRLTVV.

The J gene is TRBJ2-3, the V gene TRBV7-9, with D possibly TRBD1 on 5 matching bases. Germline V CDR1 and CDR2: SEHNR, FQNEAQ (reference sequence). The V and J ends lost 2 bases and 1 base respectively, with 10 bases between them. This CDR3 has 15 amino acids. This CDR3 is CASSLSGARTDTQYF. CDR3 nucleotides: TGTGCCAGCAGCTTAAGTGGGGCCCGCACAGATACGCAGTATTTT.

The CDR3 coding sequence is TGTGCCAGCAGCTTCCGAAACAGGGGACCATCCTACGAGCAGTACTTC. This codes for CASSFRNRGPSYEQYF. This rearrangement joins TRBV5-6 to TRBJ2-7, with 7 positions matching TRBD1. CDR1 and CDR2 from the germline V gene are SGHDT and YYEEEE. Trimming took 2 bases from V and 1 from J; bases not matched to a gene: 9. The CDR3 is 16 residues long.

This clone appeared once. The CDR3 DNA is TGCGCCAGCAGCCTGGACAGGGAAAGCACTGAAGCTTTCTTT. It yields the protein CASSLDRESTEAFF. This chain connects TRBV4-1 to TRBJ1-1; 8 positions agree with TRBD1. The CDR3 loop spans 14 amino acids. V was clipped by 4 bases and J by 4 bases; unmatched bases: 5. Per germline, CDR1 MGHRA and CDR2 YSYEKL.

J is TRBJ2-5 and V is TRBV29-1; D is tentatively TRBD1 or TRBD2 (5 bases each). Trimming shortened V by 7 bases and J by 4 bases, and 10 bases separated the two germline ends. CDR3 size: 11 residues. CDR1 and CDR2 from the germline V gene are SQVTM and ANQGSEA. The CDR3: CSGGNGETQYF. The CDR3 DNA reads as TGCAGCGGGGGGAACGGAGAGACCCAGTACTTC.

The rearrangement links TRBV4-1 to TRBJ2-7, with D possibly matching TRBD2 (5 bases). CDR1 is MGHRA and CDR2 is YSYEKL in the germline V gene. There are 16 residues in the CDR3. Trimming removed 0 bases at V and 5 bases at J, with 17 bases between. CDR3 nucleotide sequence: TGCGCCAGCAGCCAAGAAGGAGGCCCGCGAATCCACGAGCAGTACTTC. Translated: CASSQEGGPRIHEQYF.